This T cell receptor beta chain was found in a study of blood T cell repertoires in COVID-19. Profiled with immunoSEQ multiplex PCR; TCRdb holds only in-frame clones, not every one. The repertoire consists of 9,500 to 15,000 clones, with approximately 80% occurring once and the leading ten covering roughly 47%. This CDR3 is 14 amino acids long. V was clipped by 0 bases and J by 8 bases, with 13 bases between them. CDR1 and CDR2 from the germline V gene are MNHNS and SASEGT. The genes are TRBV6-1 and TRBJ1-2; the D is unclear. This TCR was sampled from a man at least 80 years old with acute or convalescent COVID-19. Sequenced sample: peripheral blood. Here the CDR3 DNA reads TGTGCCAGCAGTGAAGCCGGGATACTAGGAGGCTACACCTTC. Amino acid sequence: CASSEAGILGGYTF.